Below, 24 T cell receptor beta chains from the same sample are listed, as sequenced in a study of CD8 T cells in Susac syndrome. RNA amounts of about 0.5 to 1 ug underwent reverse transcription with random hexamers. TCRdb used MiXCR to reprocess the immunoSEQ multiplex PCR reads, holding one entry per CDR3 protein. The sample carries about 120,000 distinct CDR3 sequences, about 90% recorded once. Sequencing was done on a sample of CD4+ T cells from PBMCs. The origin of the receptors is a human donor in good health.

The CDR3 nucleotides are TGTGCCAGCAGCTTGGGCCTGAACGAGCAGTACTTC. This codes for CASSLGLNEQYF. V usage is TRBV5-4 and J usage is TRBJ2-7; the D is unclear. V lost 0 bases and J lost 5, with 6 bases in between. The CDR3 has 12 residues. Germline assignment: CDR1 SGHNT and CDR2 YYREEE (reference sequence).

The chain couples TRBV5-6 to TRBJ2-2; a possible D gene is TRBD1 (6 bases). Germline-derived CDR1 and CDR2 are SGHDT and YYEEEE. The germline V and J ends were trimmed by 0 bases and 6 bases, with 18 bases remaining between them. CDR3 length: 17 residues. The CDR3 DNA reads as TGTGCCAGCAGCTTGGGGGTATGGCAGGGGCGGCCCGGGGAGCTGTTTTTT. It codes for CASSLGVWQGRPGELFF.

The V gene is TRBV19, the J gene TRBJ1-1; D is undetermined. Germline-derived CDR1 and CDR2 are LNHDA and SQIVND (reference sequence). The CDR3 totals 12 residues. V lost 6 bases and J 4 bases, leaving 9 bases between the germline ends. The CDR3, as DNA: TGTGCCAGTAGCTTCATGGGCACTGAAGCTTTCTTT. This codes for CASSFMGTEAFF.

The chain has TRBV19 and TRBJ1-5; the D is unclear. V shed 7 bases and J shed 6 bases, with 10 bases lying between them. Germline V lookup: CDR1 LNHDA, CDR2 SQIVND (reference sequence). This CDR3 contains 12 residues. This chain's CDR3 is CASTLGGQPQHF. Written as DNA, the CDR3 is TGTGCCAGTACCCTGGGCGGTCAGCCCCAGCATTTT.

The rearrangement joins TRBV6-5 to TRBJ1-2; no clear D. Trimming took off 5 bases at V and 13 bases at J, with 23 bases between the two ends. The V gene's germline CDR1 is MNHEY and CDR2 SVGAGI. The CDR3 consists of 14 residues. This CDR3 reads CASSGRQDVPIATF. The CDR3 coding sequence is TGTGCCAGCAGTGGACGCCAGGACGTCCCAATCGCCACCTTC.

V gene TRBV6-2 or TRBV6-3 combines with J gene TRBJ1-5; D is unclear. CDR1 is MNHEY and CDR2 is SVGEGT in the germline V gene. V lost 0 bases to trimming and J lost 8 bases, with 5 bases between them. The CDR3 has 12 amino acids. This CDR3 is CASSYSMEPQHF. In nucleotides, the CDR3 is TGTGCCAGCAGTTACTCGATGGAGCCCCAGCATTTT.

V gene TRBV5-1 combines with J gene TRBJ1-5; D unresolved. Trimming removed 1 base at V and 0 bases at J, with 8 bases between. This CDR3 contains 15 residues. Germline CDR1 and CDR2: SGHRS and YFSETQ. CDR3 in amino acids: CASSLSGFSNQPQHF. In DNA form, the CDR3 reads TGCGCCAGCAGCTTGAGTGGTTTTAGCAATCAGCCCCAGCATTTT.

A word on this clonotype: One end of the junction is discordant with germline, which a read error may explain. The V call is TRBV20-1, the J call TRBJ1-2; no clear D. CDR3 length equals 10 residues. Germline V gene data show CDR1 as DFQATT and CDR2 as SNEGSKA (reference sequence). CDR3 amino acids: CSASNDGYTF. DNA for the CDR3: TGCAGTGCTAGTAACGATGGCTACACCTTC.

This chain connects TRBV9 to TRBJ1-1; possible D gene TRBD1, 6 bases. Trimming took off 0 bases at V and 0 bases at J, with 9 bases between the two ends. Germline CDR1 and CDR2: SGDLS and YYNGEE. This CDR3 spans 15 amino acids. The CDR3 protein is CASSVGWGLNTEAFF. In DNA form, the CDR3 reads TGTGCCAGCAGCGTAGGTTGGGGGCTGAACACTGAAGCTTTCTTT.

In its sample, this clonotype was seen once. Here the CDR3 reads CASSLYHEQYF. The CDR3, as DNA: TGTGCCAGCAGCTTATACCACGAGCAGTACTTC. V is TRBV7-2 and J is TRBJ2-7; unclear D gene. Deletions cut 2 bases from V and 5 bases from J, with 4 bases between. CDR1 and CDR2 from the germline V gene are SGHTA and FQGNSA. The CDR3 is 11 amino acids.

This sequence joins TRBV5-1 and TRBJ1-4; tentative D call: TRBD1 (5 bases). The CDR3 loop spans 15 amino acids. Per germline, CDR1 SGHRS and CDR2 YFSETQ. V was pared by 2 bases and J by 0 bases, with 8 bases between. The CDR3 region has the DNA TGCGCCAGCAGCTTCGACAGATCAACTAATGAAAAACTGTTTTTT. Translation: CASSFDRSTNEKLFF.

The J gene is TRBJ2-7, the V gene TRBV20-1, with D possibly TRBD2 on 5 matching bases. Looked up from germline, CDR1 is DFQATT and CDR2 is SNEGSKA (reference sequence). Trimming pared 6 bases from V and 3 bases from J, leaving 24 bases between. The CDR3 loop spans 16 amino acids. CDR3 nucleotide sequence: TGCAGTGCGAGTGCCCGCCGGGGTTACGAGGTCTACGAGCAGTACTTC. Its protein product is CSASARRGYEVYEQYF.

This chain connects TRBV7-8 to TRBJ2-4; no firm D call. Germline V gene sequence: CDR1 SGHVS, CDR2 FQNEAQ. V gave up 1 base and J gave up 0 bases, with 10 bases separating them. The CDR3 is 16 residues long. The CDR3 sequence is CASSLERSIAKNIQYF. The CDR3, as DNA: TGTGCCAGCAGCTTAGAGCGATCAATAGCCAAAAACATTCAGTACTTC.

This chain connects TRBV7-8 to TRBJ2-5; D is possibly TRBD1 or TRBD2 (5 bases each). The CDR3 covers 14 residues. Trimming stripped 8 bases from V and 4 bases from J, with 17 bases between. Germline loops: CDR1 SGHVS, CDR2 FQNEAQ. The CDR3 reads CASRSRWGSETQYF. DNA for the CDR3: TGTGCCAGCCGATCCCGGTGGGGGTCAGAGACCCAGTACTTC.

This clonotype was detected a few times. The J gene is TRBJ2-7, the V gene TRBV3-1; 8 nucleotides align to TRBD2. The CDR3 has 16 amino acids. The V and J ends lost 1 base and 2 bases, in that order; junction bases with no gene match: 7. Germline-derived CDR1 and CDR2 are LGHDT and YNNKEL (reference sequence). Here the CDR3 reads CASSQGLAGSTYEQYF. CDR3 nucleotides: TGTGCCAGCAGCCAAGGGCTAGCGGGTTCCACCTACGAGCAGTACTTC.

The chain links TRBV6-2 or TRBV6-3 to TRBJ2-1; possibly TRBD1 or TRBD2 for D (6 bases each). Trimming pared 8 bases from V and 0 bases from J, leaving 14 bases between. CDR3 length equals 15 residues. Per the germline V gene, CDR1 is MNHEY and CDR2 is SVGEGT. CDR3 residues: CASLRLGGSYNEQFF. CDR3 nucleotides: TGTGCCAGCTTACGACTAGGGGGCTCCTACAATGAGCAGTTCTTC.

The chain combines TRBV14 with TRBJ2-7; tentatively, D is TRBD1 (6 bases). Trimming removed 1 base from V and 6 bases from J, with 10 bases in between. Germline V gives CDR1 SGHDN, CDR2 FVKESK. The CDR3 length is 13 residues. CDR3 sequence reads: CASSQVQGSEQYF. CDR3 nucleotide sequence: TGTGCCAGCAGCCAAGTTCAGGGGAGCGAGCAGTACTTC.

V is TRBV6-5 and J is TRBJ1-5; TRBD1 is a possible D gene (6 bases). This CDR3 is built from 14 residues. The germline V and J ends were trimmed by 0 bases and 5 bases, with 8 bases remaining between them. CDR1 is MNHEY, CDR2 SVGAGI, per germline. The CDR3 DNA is TGTGCCAGCAGTTACTCACAGGGTGATCAGCCCCAGCATTTT. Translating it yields CASSYSQGDQPQHF.

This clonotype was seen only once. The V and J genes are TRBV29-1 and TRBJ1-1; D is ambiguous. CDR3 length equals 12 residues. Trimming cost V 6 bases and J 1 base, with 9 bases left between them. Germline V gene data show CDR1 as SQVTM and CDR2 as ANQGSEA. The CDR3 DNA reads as TGCAGCGTGAACCCTTCGAACACTGAAGCTTTCTTT. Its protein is CSVNPSNTEAFF. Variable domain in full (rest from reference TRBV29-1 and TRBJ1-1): SAVISQKPSRDICQRGTSLTIQCQVDSQVTMMFWYRQQPGQSLTLIATANQGSEATYESGFVIDKFPISRPNLTFSTLTVSNMSPEDSSIYLCSVNPSNTEAFFGQGTRLTVV.

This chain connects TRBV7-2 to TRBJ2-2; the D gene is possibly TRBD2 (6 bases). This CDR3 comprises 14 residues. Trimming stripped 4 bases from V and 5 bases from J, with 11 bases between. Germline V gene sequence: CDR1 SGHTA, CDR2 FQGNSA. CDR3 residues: CASSSRAGTGELFF. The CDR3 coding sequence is TGTGCCAGCAGCTCCCGTGCGGGAACCGGGGAGCTGTTTTTT.

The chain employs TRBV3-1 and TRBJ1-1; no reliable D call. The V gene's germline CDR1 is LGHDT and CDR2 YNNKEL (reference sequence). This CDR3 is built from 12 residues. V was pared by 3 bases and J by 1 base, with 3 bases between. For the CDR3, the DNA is TGTGCCAGCAGCCACTGGAACACTGAAGCTTTCTTT. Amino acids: CASSHWNTEAFF.

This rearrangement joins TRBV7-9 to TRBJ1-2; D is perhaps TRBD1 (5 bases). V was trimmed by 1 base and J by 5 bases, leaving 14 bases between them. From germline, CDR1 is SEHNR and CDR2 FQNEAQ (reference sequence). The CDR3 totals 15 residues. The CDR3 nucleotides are TGTGCCAGCAGCTTAGGGGACGGCACCTATTATGGCTACACCTTC. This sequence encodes CASSLGDGTYYGYTF.

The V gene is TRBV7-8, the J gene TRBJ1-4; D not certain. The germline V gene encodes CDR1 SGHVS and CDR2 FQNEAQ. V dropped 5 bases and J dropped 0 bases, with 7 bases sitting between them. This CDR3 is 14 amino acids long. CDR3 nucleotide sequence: TGTGCCAGCAGCGAAACCGCAACTAATGAAAAACTGTTTTTT. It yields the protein CASSETATNEKLFF. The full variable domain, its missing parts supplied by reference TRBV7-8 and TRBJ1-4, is GAGVSQSPRYKVAKRGQDVALRCDPISGHVSLFWYQQALGQGPEFLTYFQNEAQLDKSGLPSDRFFAERPEGSVSTLKIQRTQQEDSAVYLCASSETATNEKLFFGSGTQLSVL.

DNA for the CDR3: TGTGCCAGCAGCAAGGACAGTGACACTGAAGCTTTCTTT. It specifies CASSKDSDTEAFF. V gene TRBV5-4 combines with J gene TRBJ1-1, with D maybe TRBD1 (6 bases). Germline V lookup: CDR1 SGHNT, CDR2 YYREEE (reference sequence). The CDR3 contains 13 residues. V was trimmed by 4 bases and J by 3 bases, leaving 10 bases between them.